This T cell receptor (beta chain) emerged from a study of T cell responses to AZD1222 COVID-19 vaccine (dated by TCRdb to the early 2020s). At the level of the whole study: A total of 230 to 250 trial participants underwent TCR sequencing, of whom roughly 210 had received two doses of AZD1222 and some 25 had received two doses of the MenACWY control vaccine. Trial participants were enrolled by age into 18-55, 56-69 and 70-plus year subgroups, with roughly 160, 29 and 62 TCR-sequenced participants respectively. Study-wide conclusions, independent of this receptor: The 56-69-year group was small, and its depth increase did not reach significance, likely because of low power. No day 14 peak-response samples were available, so repertoires were characterized only after the peak T cell response. CD4 TCRs associated with the vaccine covered the entire spike protein, and the dominant responses were in regions 160-218 and 743-854. Conclusions about previously exposed vaccinees were limited because only six AZD1222 recipients were SARS-CoV-2 seropositive at baseline. Reportedly, close to half of the unique spike-specific TCRs recognized epitopes lying outside the regions that are mutated in the B.1.351 and B.1.1.7 variants. Spike-specific TCR breadth and depth rose significantly after two AZD1222 doses compared with day 0 and with MenACWY recipients. Participants were mostly white British, with more females than males. The authors suggested clonal diversity may have been underestimated.

About this clone itself: Its specific antigen is unknown. No base-level quality is on record; no much larger clone is a single base apart.

In the paper's terms, the time point label means: baseline before first vaccination. The label giving this sample's treatment or condition can be read as: meningococcal conjugate vaccine given as trial control. The vaccinee samples were drawn from two UK trials, COV001 and COV002, one of which was a single-blind randomized controlled phase 2/3 trial testing AZD1222 (ChAdOx1 nCoV-19) in healthy adults. For TCRbeta chain sequencing, PBMC samples were collected from trial participants at day 0 and at day 28 after the second dose. The CDR3 regions of human TCRbeta chains were analyzed by immunosequencing. Turning to the authors' computational methods: Repertoire TCRs were matched against a reference library of SARS-CoV-2-specific TCRs generated with the MIRA antigen-specificity platform. Breadth was defined as the fraction of unique TCRs that were SARS-CoV-2-associated. Depth was defined as the fraction of total T cells that were SARS-CoV-2-associated. Using the MIRA data, each spike-specific TCR was mapped to the spike region that the TCR reacts to and placed in a CD4 or CD8 class. Log10-transformed breadth and depth values were compared by one-way ANOVA with Sidak's multiple comparisons tests. As stored in TCRdb, this immuneACCESS dataset retains in-frame rearrangements with V and J assigned. A fraction of the clones does not appear; measured against another copy, unresolved V genes explain less than half of the discrepancy, and the remainder lacks a known reason. That table gives V, J and clone size, and the DNA gave D and trimming. The sample data list 100,000 to 150,000 clones, and 90% of these were observed just once. About 4.1% of the sample is taken by the ten largest.

CDR1 SEHNR and CDR2 FQNEAQ are derived from the germline V gene (reference sequence). The junction carries 15 bases between V and J, which are trimmed by 9 bases and 0 bases respectively. From the cysteine up to the phenylalanine, the CDR3 has a length of 15 residues. This entry keeps only the CDR3 DNA: 45 bases, framed from base 1. Material: peripheral blood, obtained on day 0 of MenACWY control vaccination. Recombination joined TRBV7-9 with TRBJ1-3; the D gene cannot be resolved reliably. This TCR was sampled from an adult in good health. The CDR3 region has the sequence CASTMGRSSGNTIYF. The DNA sequence is as follows: TGTGCCAGTACCATGGGGAGGAGCTCTGGAAACACCATATATTTT.